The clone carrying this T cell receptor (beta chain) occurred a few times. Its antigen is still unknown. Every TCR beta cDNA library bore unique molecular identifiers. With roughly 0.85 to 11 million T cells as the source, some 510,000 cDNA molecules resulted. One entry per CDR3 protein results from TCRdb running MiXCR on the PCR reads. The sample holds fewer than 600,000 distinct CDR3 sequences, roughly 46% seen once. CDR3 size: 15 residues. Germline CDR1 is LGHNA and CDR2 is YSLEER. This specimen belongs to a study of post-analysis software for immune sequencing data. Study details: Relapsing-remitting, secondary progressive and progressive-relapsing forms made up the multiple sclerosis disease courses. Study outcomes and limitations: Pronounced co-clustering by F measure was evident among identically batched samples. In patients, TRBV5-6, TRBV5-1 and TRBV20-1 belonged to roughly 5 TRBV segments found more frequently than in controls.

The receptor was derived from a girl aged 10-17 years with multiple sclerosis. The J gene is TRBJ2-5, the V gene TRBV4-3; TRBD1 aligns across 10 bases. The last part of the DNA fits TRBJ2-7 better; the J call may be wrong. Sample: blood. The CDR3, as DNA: TGCGCCAGCAGCCAAGCTTCGACAGGGGGCGGCGAGCAGTACTTC. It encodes CASSQASTGGGEQYF.